The rows below give T cell receptor beta chains drawn from one sample of a study of cytomegalovirus exposure and HLA in healthy donors. Here immunoSEQ multiplex PCR was the method, and the copy in TCRdb shows in-frame clones only, minus some. The sample carries some 180,000 clones, 9.5% recorded once. Input material: PBMCs. All receptors derive from a woman aged 25 to 39 in good health and CMV-seropositive. CDR3s include the opening cysteine and the closing phenylalanine or tryptophan. Each record gives: D gene, clone size, J gene, V gene, CDR3 protein, CDR3 DNA. D genes are given only for firm matches. Size tells how often a clone was seen (once, few, many) or the class of an expanded clone, and some rows leave it out.

D gene: TRBD1; clone size: .; J gene: TRBJ1-1; V gene: TRBV7-7; CDR3 protein: CASSLAGKTGLKSEAFF; CDR3 DNA: TGTGCCAGCAGCTTAGCCGGGAAGACAGGGCTGAAGTCTGAAGCTTTCTTT
D gene: .; clone size: .; J gene: TRBJ1-1; V gene: TRBV7-9; CDR3 protein: CASARNRDTEAFF; CDR3 DNA: TGTGCCAGTGCTAGAAACAGGGACACTGAAGCTTTCTTT
D gene: TRBD2; clone size: few; J gene: TRBJ2-7; V gene: TRBV30; CDR3 protein: CAWSDRLAGEQYF; CDR3 DNA: TGTGCCTGGAGTGACCGACTAGCGGGGGAGCAGTACTTC
D gene: TRBD2; clone size: few; J gene: TRBJ2-3; V gene: TRBV15; CDR3 protein: CATSRDRLAGGTDTQYF; CDR3 DNA: TGTGCCACCAGCAGAGATAGGCTAGCGGGAGGCACAGATACGCAGTATTTT
D gene: TRBD1; clone size: .; J gene: TRBJ1-4; V gene: TRBV10-2; CDR3 protein: CASSRSGTGIREKLFF; CDR3 DNA: TGCGCCAGCAGTAGATCAGGGACAGGGATTCGGGAAAAACTGTTTTTT
D gene: TRBD1; clone size: few; J gene: TRBJ1-2; V gene: TRBV4-1; CDR3 protein: CASSQASTRTGGYTF; CDR3 DNA: TGCGCCAGCAGCCAGGCAAGTACCCGGACAGGCGGCTACACCTTC
D gene: .; clone size: .; J gene: TRBJ2-7; V gene: TRBV10-2; CDR3 protein: CASSESSRVDEQYF; CDR3 DNA: TGCGCCAGCAGTGAGAGTAGCCGCGTAGACGAGCAGTACTTC
D gene: TRBD1; clone size: .; J gene: TRBJ2-2; V gene: TRBV5-4; CDR3 protein: CASSLDRFAGELFF; CDR3 DNA: TGTGCCAGCAGCCTGGACAGGTTCGCCGGGGAGCTGTTTTTT
D gene: .; clone size: .; J gene: TRBJ2-2; V gene: TRBV10-2; CDR3 protein: CASSVRQPRDTGELFF; CDR3 DNA: TGCGCCAGCAGTGTGCGGCAGCCCAGGGACACCGGGGAGCTGTTTTTT
D gene: .; clone size: .; J gene: TRBJ1-2; V gene: TRBV29-1; CDR3 protein: CSVSRVDYGYTF; CDR3 DNA: TGCAGCGTTTCGAGGGTGGACTATGGCTACACCTTC
D gene: TRBD2; clone size: .; J gene: TRBJ2-3; V gene: TRBV10-3; CDR3 protein: CAISAAGGTDTQYF; CDR3 DNA: TGTGCCATCAGTGCCGCGGGGGGCACAGATACGCAGTATTTT
D gene: TRBD2; clone size: .; J gene: TRBJ2-1; V gene: TRBV4-1; CDR3 protein: CASSQDQGAGAREQFF; CDR3 DNA: TGCGCCAGCAGCCAAGATCAAGGAGCGGGAGCACGTGAGCAGTTCTTC
D gene: .; clone size: .; J gene: TRBJ1-1; V gene: TRBV12-5; CDR3 protein: CASAQSPGHQNTEAFF; CDR3 DNA: TGTGCTAGTGCCCAATCTCCGGGACACCAGAACACTGAAGCTTTCTTT
D gene: TRBD1; clone size: once; J gene: TRBJ1-3; V gene: TRBV15; CDR3 protein: CATSRDRTGGFNTIYF; CDR3 DNA: TGTGCCACCAGCAGAGATCGGACAGGGGGCTTTAACACCATATATTTT
D gene: .; clone size: few; J gene: TRBJ1-1; V gene: TRBV18; CDR3 protein: CASSPPGRTANTEAFF; CDR3 DNA: TGTGCCAGCTCACCACCTGGCCGGACAGCAAACACTGAAGCTTTCTTT
D gene: TRBD1; clone size: few; J gene: TRBJ2-1; V gene: TRBV2; CDR3 protein: CASMRDREFHEQFF; CDR3 DNA: TGTGCCAGCATGCGAGACAGGGAATTCCATGAGCAGTTCTTC
D gene: TRBD2; clone size: few; J gene: TRBJ2-7; V gene: TRBV18; CDR3 protein: CASSPGAGEVYEQYF; CDR3 DNA: TGTGCCAGCTCACCAGGAGCGGGGGAAGTCTACGAGCAGTACTTC
D gene: .; clone size: .; J gene: TRBJ2-2; V gene: TRBV5-1; CDR3 protein: CASSRTDTGELFF; CDR3 DNA: TGCGCCAGCAGTCGAACTGACACCGGGGAGCTGTTTTTT
D gene: .; clone size: few; J gene: TRBJ2-1; V gene: TRBV5-1; CDR3 protein: CASSADWGRMNEQFF; CDR3 DNA: TGCGCCAGCAGCGCGGACTGGGGGAGGATGAATGAGCAGTTCTTC
D gene: .; clone size: few; J gene: TRBJ1-5; V gene: TRBV11-2; CDR3 protein: CASSLGKPGSGYSNQPQHF; CDR3 DNA: TGTGCCAGCAGCTTAGGGAAGCCAGGGTCTGGATATAGCAATCAGCCCCAGCATTTT
D gene: .; clone size: few; J gene: TRBJ1-2; V gene: TRBV11-2; CDR3 protein: CASSSIRGMGSYGYTF; CDR3 DNA: TGTGCCAGCAGCTCCATTAGGGGTATGGGAAGCTATGGCTACACCTTC
D gene: TRBD1; clone size: few; J gene: TRBJ2-5; V gene: TRBV5-6; CDR3 protein: CASSWAPRGKSGTQYF; CDR3 DNA: TGTGCCAGCAGCTGGGCCCCCAGGGGGAAGTCGGGGACCCAGTACTTC
D gene: TRBD1; clone size: .; J gene: TRBJ2-7; V gene: TRBV6-1; CDR3 protein: CASSWGQGSYEQYF; CDR3 DNA: TGTGCCAGCAGTTGGGGACAGGGTTCCTACGAGCAGTACTTC
D gene: TRBD1; clone size: few; J gene: TRBJ2-3; V gene: TRBV5-1; CDR3 protein: CASSVGQGNTDTQYF; CDR3 DNA: TGCGCCAGCAGCGTAGGACAGGGGAATACAGATACGCAGTATTTT
D gene: .; clone size: few; J gene: TRBJ1-3; V gene: TRBV5-1; CDR3 protein: CASSPFGQTNSGNTIYF; CDR3 DNA: TGCGCCAGCAGCCCTTTTGGACAGACTAACTCTGGAAACACCATATATTTT
D gene: .; clone size: .; J gene: TRBJ2-7; V gene: TRBV21-1; CDR3 protein: CASSGGRDRFYEQYF; CDR3 DNA: TGTGCCAGCAGTGGGGGCCGCGACAGATTCTACGAGCAGTACTTC
D gene: .; clone size: few; J gene: TRBJ2-7; V gene: TRBV5-6; CDR3 protein: CASSFWSGSLSSYEQYF; CDR3 DNA: TGTGCCAGCAGCTTCTGGTCGGGGTCATTGAGCTCCTACGAGCAGTACTTC
D gene: .; clone size: few; J gene: TRBJ2-5; V gene: TRBV5-1; CDR3 protein: CASSTQEAQYF; CDR3 DNA: TGCGCCAGCAGCACCCAAGAGGCCCAGTACTTC
D gene: .; clone size: few; J gene: TRBJ2-4; V gene: TRBV2; CDR3 protein: CASSGWVGGAKNIQYF; CDR3 DNA: TGTGCCAGCAGTGGTTGGGTCGGAGGAGCCAAAAACATTCAGTACTTC
D gene: .; clone size: .; J gene: TRBJ2-3; V gene: TRBV12-2; CDR3 protein: CASRSIDGTSGGTDTQYF; CDR3 DNA: TGTGCAAGTCGCTCAATAGATGGGACTAGCGGGGGAACAGATACGCAGTATTTT
D gene: TRBD2; clone size: few; J gene: TRBJ2-3; V gene: TRBV7-9; CDR3 protein: CASSEAGASTDTQYF; CDR3 DNA: TGTGCCAGCAGCGAAGCGGGGGCTAGCACAGATACGCAGTATTTT
D gene: TRBD2; clone size: once; J gene: TRBJ2-7; V gene: TRBV11-1; CDR3 protein: CASSLRLAANYEQYF; CDR3 DNA: TGTGCCAGCAGCCTTAGACTAGCGGCGAACTACGAGCAGTACTTC
D gene: TRBD1; clone size: .; J gene: TRBJ2-3; V gene: TRBV30; CDR3 protein: CAWSPLDRGGTDTQYF; CDR3 DNA: TGTGCCTGGAGTCCCCTGGACAGGGGAGGCACAGATACGCAGTATTTT
D gene: .; clone size: few; J gene: TRBJ1-1; V gene: TRBV6-6; CDR3 protein: CASSSPSLWNTEAFF; CDR3 DNA: TGTGCCAGCAGTTCCCCCAGTCTGTGGAACACTGAAGCTTTCTTT
D gene: .; clone size: few; J gene: TRBJ1-4; V gene: TRBV5-8; CDR3 protein: CASSSSDRKNEKLFF; CDR3 DNA: TGTGCCAGCAGCTCATCGGACAGAAAGAATGAAAAACTGTTTTTT
D gene: TRBD1; clone size: .; J gene: TRBJ2-2; V gene: TRBV19; CDR3 protein: CASRWDRDTGELFF; CDR3 DNA: TGTGCCAGTAGATGGGACAGGGACACCGGGGAGCTGTTTTTT
D gene: TRBD2; clone size: few; J gene: TRBJ2-6; V gene: TRBV5-1; CDR3 protein: CASSGGGLAGAGANVLTF; CDR3 DNA: TGCGCCAGCAGCGGTGGAGGGCTAGCGGGAGCCGGGGCCAACGTCCTGACTTTC
D gene: .; clone size: .; J gene: TRBJ1-5; V gene: TRBV5-4; CDR3 protein: CASSLGGQTQPQHF; CDR3 DNA: TGTGCCAGCAGCTTGGGGGGGCAGACTCAGCCCCAGCATTTT